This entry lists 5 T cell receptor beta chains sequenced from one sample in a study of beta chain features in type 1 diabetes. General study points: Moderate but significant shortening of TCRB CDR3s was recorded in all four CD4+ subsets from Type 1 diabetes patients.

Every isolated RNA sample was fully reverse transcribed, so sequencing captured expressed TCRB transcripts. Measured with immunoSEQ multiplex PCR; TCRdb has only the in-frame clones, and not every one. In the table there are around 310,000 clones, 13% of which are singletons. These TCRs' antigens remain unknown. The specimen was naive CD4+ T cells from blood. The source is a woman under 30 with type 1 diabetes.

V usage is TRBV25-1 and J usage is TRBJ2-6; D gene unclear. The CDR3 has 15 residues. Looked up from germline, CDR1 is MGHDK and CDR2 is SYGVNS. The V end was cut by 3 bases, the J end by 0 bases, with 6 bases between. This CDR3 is CASSEAGSGANVLTF. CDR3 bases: TGTGCCAGCAGTGAGGCAGGCTCTGGGGCCAACGTCCTGACTTTC.

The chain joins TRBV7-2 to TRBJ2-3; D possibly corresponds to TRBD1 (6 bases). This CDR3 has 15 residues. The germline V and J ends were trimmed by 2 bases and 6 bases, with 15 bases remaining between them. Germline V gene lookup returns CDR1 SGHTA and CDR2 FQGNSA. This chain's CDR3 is CASSLWSRGSDTQYF. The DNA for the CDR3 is TGTGCCAGCAGCTTATGGAGCAGGGGCAGCGATACGCAGTATTTT.

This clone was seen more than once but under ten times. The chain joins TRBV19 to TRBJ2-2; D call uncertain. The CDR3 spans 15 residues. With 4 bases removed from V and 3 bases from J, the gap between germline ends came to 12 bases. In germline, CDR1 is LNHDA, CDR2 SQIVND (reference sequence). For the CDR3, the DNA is TGTGCCAGTAGTAAACGTATCGACTACACCGGGGAGCTGTTTTTT. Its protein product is CASSKRIDYTGELFF.

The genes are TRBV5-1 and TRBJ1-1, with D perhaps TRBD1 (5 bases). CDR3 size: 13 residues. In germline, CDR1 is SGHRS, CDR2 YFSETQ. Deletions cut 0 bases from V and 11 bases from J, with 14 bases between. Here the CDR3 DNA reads TGCGCCAGCAGCTTGGGTCAGGGTGCTTGGGCTTTCTTT. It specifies CASSLGQGAWAFF.

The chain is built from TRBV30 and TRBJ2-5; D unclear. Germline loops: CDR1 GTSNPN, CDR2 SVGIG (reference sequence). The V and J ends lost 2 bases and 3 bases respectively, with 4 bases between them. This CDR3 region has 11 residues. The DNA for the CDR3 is TGTGCCTGGAGTATAAAAGAGACCCAGTACTTC. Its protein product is CAWSIKETQYF.